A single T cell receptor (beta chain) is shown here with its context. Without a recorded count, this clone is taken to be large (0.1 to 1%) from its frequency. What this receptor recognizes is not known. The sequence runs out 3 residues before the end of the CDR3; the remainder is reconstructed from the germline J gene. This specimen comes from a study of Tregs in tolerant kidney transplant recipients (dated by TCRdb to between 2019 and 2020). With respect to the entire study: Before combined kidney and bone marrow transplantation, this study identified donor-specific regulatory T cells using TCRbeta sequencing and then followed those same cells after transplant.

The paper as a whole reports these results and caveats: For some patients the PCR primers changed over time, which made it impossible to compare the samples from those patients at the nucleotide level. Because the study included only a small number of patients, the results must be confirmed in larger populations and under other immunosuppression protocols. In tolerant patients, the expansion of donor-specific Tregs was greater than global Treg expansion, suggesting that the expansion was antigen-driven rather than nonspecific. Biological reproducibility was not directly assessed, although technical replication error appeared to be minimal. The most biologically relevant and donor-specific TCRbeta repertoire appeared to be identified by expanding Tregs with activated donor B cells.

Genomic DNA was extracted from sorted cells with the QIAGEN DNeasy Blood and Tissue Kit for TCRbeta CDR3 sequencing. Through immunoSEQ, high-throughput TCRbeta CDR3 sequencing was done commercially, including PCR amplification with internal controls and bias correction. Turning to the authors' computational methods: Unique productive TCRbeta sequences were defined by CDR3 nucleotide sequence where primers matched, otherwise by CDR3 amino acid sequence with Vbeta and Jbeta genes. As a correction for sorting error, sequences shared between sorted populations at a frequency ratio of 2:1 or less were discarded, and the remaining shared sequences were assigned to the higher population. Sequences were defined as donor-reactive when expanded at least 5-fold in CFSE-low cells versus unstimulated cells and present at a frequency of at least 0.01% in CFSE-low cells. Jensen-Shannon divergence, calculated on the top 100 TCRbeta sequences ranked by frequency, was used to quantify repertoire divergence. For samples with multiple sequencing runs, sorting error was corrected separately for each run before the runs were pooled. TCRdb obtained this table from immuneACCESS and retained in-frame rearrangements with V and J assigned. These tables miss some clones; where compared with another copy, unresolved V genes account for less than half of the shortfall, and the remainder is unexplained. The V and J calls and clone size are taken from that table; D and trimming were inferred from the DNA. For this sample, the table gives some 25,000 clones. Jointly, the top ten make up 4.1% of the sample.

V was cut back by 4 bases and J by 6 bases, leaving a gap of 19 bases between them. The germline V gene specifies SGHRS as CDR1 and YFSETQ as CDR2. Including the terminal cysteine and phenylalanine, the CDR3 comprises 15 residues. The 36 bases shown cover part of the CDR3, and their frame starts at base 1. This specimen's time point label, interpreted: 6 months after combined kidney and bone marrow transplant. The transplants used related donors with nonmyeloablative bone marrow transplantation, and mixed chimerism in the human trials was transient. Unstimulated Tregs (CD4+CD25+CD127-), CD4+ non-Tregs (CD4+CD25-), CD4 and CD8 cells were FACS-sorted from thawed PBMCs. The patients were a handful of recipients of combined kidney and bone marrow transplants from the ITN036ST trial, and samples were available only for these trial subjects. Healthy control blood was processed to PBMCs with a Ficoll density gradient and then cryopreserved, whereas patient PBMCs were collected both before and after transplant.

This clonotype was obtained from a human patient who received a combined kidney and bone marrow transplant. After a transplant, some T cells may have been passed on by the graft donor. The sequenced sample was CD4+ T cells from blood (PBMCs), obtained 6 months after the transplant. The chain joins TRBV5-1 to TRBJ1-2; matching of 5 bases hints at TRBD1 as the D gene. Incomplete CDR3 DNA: TGCGCCAGCAGCCCAGTCAGGAAGGGGATGGATGGC. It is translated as CASSPVRKGMDG. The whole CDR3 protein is CASSPVRKGMDGYTF. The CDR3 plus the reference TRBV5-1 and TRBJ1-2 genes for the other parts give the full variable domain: KAGVTQTPRYLIKTRGQQVTLSCSPISGHRSVSWYQQTPGQGLQFLFEYFSETQRNKGNFPGRFSGRQFSNSRSEMNVSTLELGDSALYLCASSPVRKGMDGYTFGSGTRLTVV.